This TCR beta chain was recorded in a study of cytomegalovirus exposure and HLA in healthy donors. Findings and limits, study-wide: The productive fraction for most TCR beta V segments was about 87% or about 30% in an earlier analysis. Certain sequence variants were highly shared and formed a cluster, and this cluster was likely a sequencing artifact. Later analysis revealed greater clonal expansion in HLA-associated TCR beta chains than in equally common others.

For this clone: No antigen is known for it.

V lost 2 bases and J lost 6; bases outside the gene matches: 3. Germline V gene lookup returns CDR1 SGHNT and CDR2 YYREEE (reference sequence). This CDR3 contains 13 residues. The PCR contained 60 Vbeta and 13 Jbeta primers. Assay used: immunoSEQ multiplex PCR; TCRdb lists only in-frame clones, some missing. Here the sample spans about 130,000 clones, about four fifths being singletons. V is TRBV5-4 and J is TRBJ2-7; 9 nucleotides line up with TRBD2. Sample: PBMCs. This TCR was recovered from a woman aged 40 to 55 in good health and CMV-seropositive. CDR3 amino acids: CASSFGTSLEQYF. DNA of the CDR3: TGTGCCAGCAGCTTTGGGACTAGCCTCGAGCAGTACTTC.